A single sample gave rise to the 29 T cell receptor beta chains below, sequenced in a study of read filtering for tumor transcriptome and immune sequencing. Molecular barcoded adaptors covering alpha/delta and beta/gamma chains were used on 400 ng RNA. TCRdb passed the reads through MiXCR, listing each CDR3 protein once. The sample has approximately 140,000 distinct CDR3 sequences, about 13% seen once. Sequencing input: a population of CD138-negative cells sorted from bone marrow. The receptors originated from a donor aged 40 or older with multiple myeloma.

The rearrangement links TRBV5-4 to TRBJ2-1; 14 positions agree with TRBD2. This CDR3 spans 16 amino acids. Trimming at V came to 4 bases and at J to 9 bases, leaving 9 bases not matched to a gene. Germline CDR1 reads SGHNT; CDR2 reads YYREEE (reference sequence). The DNA for the CDR3 is TGTGCCAGCAGCCCGGCCGGGACTAGCGGGAGAGGTGAGCAGTTCTTC. Encoded protein: CASSPAGTSGRGEQFF.

This clonotype came up many times. This chain links TRBV24-1 with TRBJ2-3; 8 bases align to TRBD1. Germline V gene data show CDR1 as KGHDR and CDR2 as SFDVKD. After removal of 6 bases from V and 0 bases from J, the junction contained 13 bases not matched to a gene. This CDR3 comprises 18 residues. The CDR3 is CATSTRARGRPSTDTQYF. In DNA form, the CDR3 reads TGTGCCACCAGTACGAGGGCCAGGGGGCGTCCTAGCACAGATACGCAGTATTTT.

This clonotype occurred a few times. A much larger clone lies a single base off, so this may be a read error. This chain connects TRBV6-5 to TRBJ2-7, with 7 bases that match TRBD2. Trimming cost V 6 bases and J 0 bases; bases outside gene matches: 8. The CDR3 is 15 residues long. Germline lookup yields CDR1 MNHEY and CDR2 SVGAGI. CDR3 residues: CASRLADSGSYEQYF. The CDR3 coding sequence is TGTGCCAGCAGGCTAGCGGACTCGGGCTCCTACGAGCAGTACTTC.

In this sample, this clonotype turned up many times. The V and J genes are TRBV6-5 and TRBJ1-5, with no clear D. V was clipped by 0 bases and J by 8 bases, with 8 bases between them. Germline V CDR1 and CDR2: MNHEY, SVGAGI. The CDR3 has 13 amino acids. The CDR3 here is CASSYSEGEPQHF. The CDR3 DNA is TGTGCCAGCAGTTACTCGGAGGGCGAGCCCCAGCATTTT.

Concerning this clonotype: A read error may explain this, as a much larger clone is one base away. The rearrangement uses TRBV12-3 or TRBV12-4 and TRBJ1-1; D remains unclear. This CDR3 comprises 12 residues. CDR3 loop: CDSSLFDGRAFF. The CDR3 DNA is TGTGACAGCAGTTTATTTGATGGGCGAGCTTTCTTT.

This clonotype was seen only a few times. V and J are TRBV12-5 and TRBJ2-2; D possibly uses TRBD1 or TRBD2 (5 bases each). V was clipped by 5 bases and J by 1 base, with 14 bases between them. Germline lookup yields CDR1 LGHNT and CDR2 FRNRAP. CDR3 length: 16 amino acids. CDR3 region: CASGRDGGENTGELFF. CDR3 in DNA: TGTGCTAGTGGTCGGGACGGAGGAGAGAACACCGGGGAGCTGTTTTTT.

This clonotype is a singleton in its sample. Just one base apart from a much larger clone, this may be a read error. V and J are TRBV12-3 or TRBV12-4 and TRBJ2-2; 8 positions match TRBD1. V was pared by 5 bases and J by 6 bases, with 2 bases of the junction left unmatched. CDR3 length: 13 residues. CDR3 coding DNA: TGTGCCAGCAGTCCACAGGGGGCCGGGGAGCTGTTTTTT. This encodes CASSPQGAGELFF.

This clonotype was counted ten times or more. The chain joins TRBV11-3 to TRBJ2-1, with TRBD1 identical over 8 bases. V trimming: 1 base; J trimming: 10 bases; junction bases outside the gene matches: 6. The germline CDR1 and CDR2 sequences are SGHNT and YENEEA. The CDR3 extends over 14 amino acids. CDR3 in amino acids: CASSLGAGGLEQFF. CDR3 nucleotides: TGTGCCAGCAGCTTAGGGGCAGGGGGCTTGGAGCAGTTCTTC.

This clonotype was picked up many times. V is TRBV6-2 or TRBV6-3 and J is TRBJ1-4; no definite D call. V was cut by 5 bases and J by 0 bases, with 13 bases left in between. In germline, CDR1 is MNHEY, CDR2 SVGEGT. The CDR3 extends over 16 amino acids. CDR3 sequence (DNA): TGTGCCAGCAGTAAGAAAGACGGTGCAACTAATGAAAAACTGTTTTTT. Translation: CASSKKDGATNEKLFF.

The table lists this clonotype with many counts. V and J are TRBV10-2 and TRBJ2-3, with D perhaps matching TRBD2 (5 bases). This CDR3 spans 14 amino acids. V was clipped by 4 bases and J by 4 bases, with 12 bases between them. CDR1 is WSHSY and CDR2 is SAAADI in the germline V gene. This CDR3 is CASSGTQRADTQYF. CDR3 in DNA: TGCGCCAGCAGTGGGACTCAACGGGCAGATACGCAGTATTTT.

This clonotype was picked up many times. The chain employs TRBV11-2 and TRBJ2-2; D may be TRBD2 (6 bases). Germline V gene sequence: CDR1 SGHAT, CDR2 FQNNGV. The CDR3 extends over 15 amino acids. Trimming left V 5 bases short and J 3 bases short, with 13 bases between. Here the CDR3 reads CASSQMGGHTGELFF. The DNA of the CDR3 is TGTGCCAGCAGCCAGATGGGGGGACACACCGGGGAGCTGTTTTTT.

The chain employs TRBV12-3 or TRBV12-4 and TRBJ1-3, with D perhaps TRBD1 (5 bases). V was cut by 6 bases and J by 2 bases, with 14 bases left in between. The CDR3 is 15 amino acids. The chain's CDR3 is CASRPTGGTGNTIYF. DNA of the CDR3: TGTGCCAGCAGACCTACAGGAGGAACTGGAAACACCATATATTTT.

Many counts were recorded for this clonotype. The gene calls are TRBV18 and TRBJ2-2; D possibly matches TRBD1 or TRBD2 (5 bases each). V gave up 4 bases and J gave up 5 bases, with 17 bases separating them. The germline gives CDR1 KGHSH, CDR2 LQKENI. This CDR3 region has 16 residues. The CDR3 DNA reads as TGTGCCAGCTCACAGGGACGCCGCGGAGTTACCGGGGAGCTGTTTTTT. Its protein product is CASSQGRRGVTGELFF.

This clonotype was seen ten or more times. The chain employs TRBV6-2 or TRBV6-3 and TRBJ1-5; possibly TRBD1 for D (5 bases). The germline CDR1 and CDR2 sequences are MNHEY and SVGEGT. The V gene lost 2 bases and the J gene lost 0 bases, with 11 bases spanning the gap. This CDR3 has 16 residues. CDR3 sequence: CASSYLGAYSNQPQHF. CDR3 coding DNA: TGTGCCAGCAGTTACCTAGGGGCTTATAGCAATCAGCCCCAGCATTTT.

This clonotype was recorded at least ten times. The chain recombines TRBV5-1 with TRBJ2-7; 9 bases map to TRBD2. Germline V gene sequence: CDR1 SGHRS, CDR2 YFSETQ. The CDR3 sequence is 17 residues long. After removal of 2 bases from V and 3 bases from J, the junction contained 12 bases not matched to a gene. CDR3 sequence reads: CASSFSAGGSQSYEQYF. The CDR3 nucleotides are TGCGCCAGCAGCTTTTCAGCGGGAGGTTCCCAGAGCTACGAGCAGTACTTC.

This clonotype appeared a few times. With a much larger clone just one base away, this may be a read error. The chain joins TRBV2 to TRBJ2-7; 9 nucleotides line up with TRBD2. The CDR3 has 16 residues. Germline CDR1 reads SNHLY; CDR2 reads FYNNEI. In DNA form, the CDR3 reads TGTGCCAGCAGCCAAGGTGGGCGGGAGGGCCTAAACGAGCAGCACTTC. Encoded protein: CASSQGGREGLNEQHF.

At least ten counts were recorded for this clonotype. The CDR3 sequence: CASSHMDRGLDYGYTF. For the CDR3, the DNA is TGTGCCAGCAGCCATATGGACAGGGGGCTTGACTATGGCTACACCTTC. The V and J genes are TRBV7-9 and TRBJ1-2; 11 nucleotides agree with TRBD1. CDR3 length: 16 residues. Germline-derived CDR1 and CDR2 are SEHNR and FQNEAQ (reference sequence). With 5 bases clipped from V and 3 bases from J, the junction kept 8 bases outside the gene matches.

At least ten counts were recorded for this clonotype. The J gene is TRBJ2-1, the V gene TRBV5-6; TRBD1 agrees at 7 bases. Losses at the gene ends were 3 bases for V and 6 bases for J; bases not matched to a gene: 6. CDR3 length: 14 residues. Germline CDR1 is SGHDT and CDR2 is YYEEEE. CDR3 sequence reads: CASSWRQGRNEQFF. CDR3 nucleotide sequence: TGTGCCAGCAGCTGGCGACAGGGACGCAATGAGCAGTTCTTC. Together with reference TRBV5-6 and TRBJ2-1, the CDR3 gives the full variable domain: DAGVTQSPTHLIKTRGQQVTLRCSPKSGHDTVSWYQQALGQGPQFIFQYYEEEERQRGNFPDRFSGHQFPNYSSELNVNALLLGDSALYLCASSWRQGRNEQFFGPGTRLTVL.

This clonotype was counted a few times. It may be a read error: a sequence one base away is much more abundant. The conserved final phenylalanine or tryptophan is absent from the CDR3, which likely points to a read error. V usage is TRBV7-8 and J usage is TRBJ1-1, with unresolved D. The CDR3 sequence is 13 residues long. Germline lookup yields CDR1 SGHVS and CDR2 FQNEAQ. V was cut by 2 bases and J by 1 base, with 5 bases left in between. CDR3 nucleotides: TGTGCCAGCAGCTTAACAACGAACACTGAAGCTTTCCTT. Its translation is CASSLTTNTEAFL.

This clonotype came up many times. V gene TRBV29-1 combines with J gene TRBJ1-1; D is ambiguous. The CDR3 consists of 13 residues. Per germline, CDR1 SQVTM and CDR2 ANQGSEA. Trimming stripped 5 bases from V and 0 bases from J, with 10 bases between. DNA of the CDR3: TGCAGCGTTTCTAGCGTCATGAACACTGAAGCTTTCTTT. It yields the protein CSVSSVMNTEAFF. Filled out from reference TRBV29-1 and TRBJ1-1, the complete variable domain reads SAVISQKPSRDICQRGTSLTIQCQVDSQVTMMFWYRQQPGQSLTLIATANQGSEATYESGFVIDKFPISRPNLTFSTLTVSNMSPEDSSIYLCSVSSVMNTEAFFGQGTRLTVV.

The sample holds many counts of this clonotype. CDR3 sequence reads: CAWSVLGEQYF. The DNA for the CDR3 is TGTGCCTGGAGTGTATTGGGTGAGCAGTACTTC. V is TRBV30 and J is TRBJ2-7; D call uncertain. Germline V gene lookup returns CDR1 GTSNPN and CDR2 SVGIG (reference sequence). V was shortened by 0 bases and J by 7 bases, with 7 bases between the two germline ends. CDR3 length: 11 residues.

Ten or more counts support this clonotype. The CDR3 DNA sequence: TGTGCCAGCAGTTCGCCGGGGGACTACAATGAGCAGTTCTTC. Residues: CASSSPGDYNEQFF. The chain recombines TRBV12-3 or TRBV12-4 with TRBJ2-1, with D possibly matching TRBD2 (6 bases). The CDR3 covers 14 residues. The ends were cut back, 4 bases at V and 3 bases at J, with 10 bases in the middle.

V and J are TRBV10-2 and TRBJ2-2; D is unclear. Per the germline V gene, CDR1 is WSHSY and CDR2 is SAAADI. V was clipped by 0 bases and J by 2 bases, with 7 bases between them. This CDR3 comprises 15 residues. The CDR3 nucleotides are TGCGCCAGCAGTGAGTCGGAACCCAACACCGGGGAGCTGTTTTTT. This translates into CASSESEPNTGELFF.

Many counts were recorded for this clonotype. The chain links TRBV19 to TRBJ1-5; D is unclear. Germline values: CDR1 LNHDA, CDR2 SQIVND (reference sequence). Trimming stripped 9 bases from V and 1 base from J, with 10 bases between. There are 13 residues in the CDR3. CDR3 DNA sequence: TGTGCCAGCGGTACAGCGAGCAATCAGCCCCAGCATTTT. This translates into CASGTASNQPQHF.

The sample holds many counts of this clonotype. This sequence joins TRBV25-1 and TRBJ2-7; the match to TRBD2 covers 8 bases. The CDR3 contains 14 residues. Germline-derived CDR1 and CDR2 are MGHDK and SYGVNS. The J segment lost 1 base and the V segment lost 6 bases, leaving 5 bases of the junction unmatched. CDR3 nucleotide sequence: TGTGCCAGCAGACGTAGCGGGACTTCCTACGAGCAGTACTTC. This sequence encodes CASRRSGTSYEQYF.

There are a few counts of this clonotype. The chain carries TRBV13 and TRBJ2-3, with D possibly being TRBD2 (5 bases). The V and J ends lost 4 bases and 6 bases respectively, with 17 bases between them. The CDR3 is 15 amino acids. Per germline, CDR1 PRHDT and CDR2 FYEKMQ (reference sequence). The CDR3 here is CASSSTLVTGDTQYF. In DNA, the CDR3 is TGTGCCAGCAGCTCCACACTAGTTACGGGGGATACGCAGTATTTT.

As to this clonotype: This may be a read error, as it is one base from a much larger clone. This is likely a read error, given that the CDR3 carries no conserved phenylalanine or tryptophan at its end. The chain has TRBV7-8 and TRBJ2-1; tentative D call: TRBD1 (6 bases). This CDR3 contains 16 residues. V lost 7 bases and J lost 3, with 19 bases in between. In germline, CDR1 is SGHVS, CDR2 FQNEAQ. This chain's CDR3 is CASNPVGGRGYNEQFS. CDR3 nucleotides: TGTGCCAGCAACCCAGTGGGTGGCAGGGGCTACAATGAGCAGTTCTCC.

This clonotype was observed many times. J is TRBJ2-2 and V is TRBV29-1; weak D call: TRBD1 (5 bases). The germline V gene encodes CDR1 SQVTM and CDR2 ANQGSEA. V was trimmed by 7 bases and J by 7 bases, leaving 13 bases between them. The CDR3 is made up of 12 amino acids. CDR3 bases: TGCAGCGCAGGCAGGGCCGACGGGGAGCTGTTTTTT. Its protein is CSAGRADGELFF.

This clonotype was seen many times. The gene calls are TRBV29-1 and TRBJ2-7; TRBD2 agrees at 8 bases. The CDR3 is 13 residues long. The V segment lost 3 bases and the J segment 6 bases; nucleotides outside the gene matches: 7. The germline V gene has CDR1 SQVTM and CDR2 ANQGSEA. The CDR3 DNA reads TGCAGCGTTGACCTGGGACTAGGTGGCGAGCAGTACTTC. It specifies CSVDLGLGGEQYF.